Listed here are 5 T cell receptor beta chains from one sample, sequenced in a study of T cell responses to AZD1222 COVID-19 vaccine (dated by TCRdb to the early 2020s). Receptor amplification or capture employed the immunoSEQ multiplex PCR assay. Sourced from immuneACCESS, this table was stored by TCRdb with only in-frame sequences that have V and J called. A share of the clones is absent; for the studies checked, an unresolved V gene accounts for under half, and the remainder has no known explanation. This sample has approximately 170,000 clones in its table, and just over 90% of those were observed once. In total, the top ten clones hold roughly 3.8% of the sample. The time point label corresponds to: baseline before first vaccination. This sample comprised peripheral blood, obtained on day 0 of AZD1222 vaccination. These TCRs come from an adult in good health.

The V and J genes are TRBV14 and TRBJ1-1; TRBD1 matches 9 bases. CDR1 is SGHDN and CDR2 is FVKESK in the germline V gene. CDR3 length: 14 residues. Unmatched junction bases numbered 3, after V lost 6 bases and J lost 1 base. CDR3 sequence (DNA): TGTGCCAGCAGTCGGACAGGGGCGAACACTGAAGCTTTCTTT. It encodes CASSRTGANTEAFF.

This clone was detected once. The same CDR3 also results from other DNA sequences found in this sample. The CDR3 DNA follows: TGTGCCACCAGCAGAGGGGGAGTTAATCAGCCCCAGCATTTT. Its protein product is CATSRGGVNQPQHF. The rearrangement links TRBV15 to TRBJ1-5, with unresolved D. This CDR3 is 14 amino acids long. Trimming removed 1 base at V and 4 bases at J, with 8 bases between. The germline V gene has CDR1 LNHNV and CDR2 YYDKDF (reference sequence).

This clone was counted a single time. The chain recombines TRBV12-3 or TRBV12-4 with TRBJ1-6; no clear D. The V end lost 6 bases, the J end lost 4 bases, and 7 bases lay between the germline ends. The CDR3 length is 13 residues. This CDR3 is CASRDGYNSPLHF. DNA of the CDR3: TGTGCCAGCAGGGACGGATATAATTCACCCCTCCACTTT.

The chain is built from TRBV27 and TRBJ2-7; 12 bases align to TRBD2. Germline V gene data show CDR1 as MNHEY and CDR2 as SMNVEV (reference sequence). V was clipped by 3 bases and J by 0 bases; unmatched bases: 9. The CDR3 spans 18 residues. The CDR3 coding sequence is TGTGCCAGCAGTTTGTTGGGGGTGACTAGCGGGGGCTCCTACGAGCAGTACTTC. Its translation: CASSLLGVTSGGSYEQYF.

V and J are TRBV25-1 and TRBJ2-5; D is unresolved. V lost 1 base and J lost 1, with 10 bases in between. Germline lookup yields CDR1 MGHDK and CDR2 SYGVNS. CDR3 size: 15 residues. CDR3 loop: CASSESWEGQETQYF. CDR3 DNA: TGTGCCAGCAGTGAATCTTGGGAAGGCCAAGAGACCCAGTACTTC.